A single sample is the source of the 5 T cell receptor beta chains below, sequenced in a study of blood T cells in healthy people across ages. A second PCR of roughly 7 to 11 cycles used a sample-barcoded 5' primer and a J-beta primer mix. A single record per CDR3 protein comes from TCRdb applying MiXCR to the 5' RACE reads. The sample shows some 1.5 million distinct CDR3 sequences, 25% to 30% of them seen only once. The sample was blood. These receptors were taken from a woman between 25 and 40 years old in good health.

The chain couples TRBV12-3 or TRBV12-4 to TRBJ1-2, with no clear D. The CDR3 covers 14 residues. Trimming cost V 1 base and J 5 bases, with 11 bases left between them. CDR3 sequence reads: CASSLERAGYGYTF. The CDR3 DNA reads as TGTGCCAGCAGTTTAGAGAGGGCCGGGTATGGCTACACCTTC.

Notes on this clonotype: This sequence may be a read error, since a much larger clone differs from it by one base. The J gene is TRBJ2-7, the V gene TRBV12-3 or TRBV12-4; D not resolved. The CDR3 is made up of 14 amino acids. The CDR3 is CVSSLLHSSYEQYF. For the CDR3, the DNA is TGTGTCAGCAGTTTATTGCATAGCTCCTACGAGCAGTACTTC.

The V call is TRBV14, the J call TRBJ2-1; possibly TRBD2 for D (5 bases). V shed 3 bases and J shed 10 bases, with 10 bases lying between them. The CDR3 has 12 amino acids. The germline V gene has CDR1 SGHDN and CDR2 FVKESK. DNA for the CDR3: TGTGCCAGCAGCCACGGACTGGGCGAGCAGTTCTTC. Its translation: CASSHGLGEQFF. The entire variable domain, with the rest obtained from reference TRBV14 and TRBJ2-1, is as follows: EAGVTQFPSHSVIEKGQTVTLRCDPISGHDNLYWYRRVMGKEIKFLLHFVKESKQDESGMPNNRFLAERTGGTYSTLKVQPAELEDSGVYFCASSHGLGEQFFGPGTRLTVL.

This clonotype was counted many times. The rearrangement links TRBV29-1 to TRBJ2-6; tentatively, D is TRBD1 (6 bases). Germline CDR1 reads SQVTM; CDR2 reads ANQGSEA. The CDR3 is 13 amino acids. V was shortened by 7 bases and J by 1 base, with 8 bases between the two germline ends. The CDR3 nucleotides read TGCAGCGCAGGGGAGTCTGGGGCCAACGTCCTGACTTTC. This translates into CSAGESGANVLTF.

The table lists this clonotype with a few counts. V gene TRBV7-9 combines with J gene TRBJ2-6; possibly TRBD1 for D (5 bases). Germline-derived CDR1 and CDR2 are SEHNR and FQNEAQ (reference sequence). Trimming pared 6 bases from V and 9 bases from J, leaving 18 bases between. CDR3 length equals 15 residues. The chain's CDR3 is CASRTSLGPDNVLTF. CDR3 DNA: TGTGCCAGCAGGACAAGTCTGGGGCCTGACAACGTCCTGACTTTC.